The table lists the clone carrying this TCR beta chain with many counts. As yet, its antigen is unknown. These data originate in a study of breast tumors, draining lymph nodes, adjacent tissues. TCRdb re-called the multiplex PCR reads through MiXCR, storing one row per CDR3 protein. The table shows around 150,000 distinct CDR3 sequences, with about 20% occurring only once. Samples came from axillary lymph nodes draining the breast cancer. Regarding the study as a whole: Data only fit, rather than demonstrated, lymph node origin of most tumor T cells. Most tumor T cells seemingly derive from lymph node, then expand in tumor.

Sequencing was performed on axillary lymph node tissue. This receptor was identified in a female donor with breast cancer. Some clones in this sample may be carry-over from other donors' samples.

CDR3 loop: CASNPGTGNYEQYF. The CDR3 DNA follows: TGTGCCAGCAACCCCGGGACAGGCAATTACGAGCAGTACTTC. The genes are TRBV2 and TRBJ2-7; 8 nucleotides align to TRBD1. V dropped 7 bases and J dropped 4; count of bases not matched to a gene: 9. Germline CDR1 is SNHLY and CDR2 is FYNNEI. This CDR3 comprises 14 residues.